A selection of T cell receptor beta chains follows, all from one sample in a study of blood T cells in healthy people across ages. From the 5' RACE reads, TCRdb called clonotypes with MiXCR, one entry per CDR3 protein. The profile covers roughly 1,800,000 distinct CDR3 sequences, with roughly 49% appearing a single time and around 2.1% taken by the ten largest. Source material: blood. Receptors originate from a woman in her thirties or forties in good health. Each CDR3 is given with its conserved first and last residue. The D gene is left open where the match is weak. Clone size is given for some rows only: seen once, a few or many times, or a class if the clone is expanded.

cdr3_aa: CASSLAGILGYTF; cdr3_nt: TGTGCCAGCAGCTTAGCCGGAATCTTGGGCTACACCTTC; d_call: -; j_call: TRBJ1-2; clone_size: -; v_call: TRBV7-8
cdr3_aa: CARLEYGYTF; cdr3_nt: TGTGCCAGATTAGAGTATGGCTACACCTTC; d_call: -; j_call: TRBJ1-2; clone_size: -; v_call: TRBV6-5
cdr3_aa: CASSPEIGQPHGYTF; cdr3_nt: TGTGCCAGCAGCCCAGAGATCGGACAGCCTCATGGCTACACCTTC; d_call: -; j_call: TRBJ1-2; clone_size: -; v_call: TRBV27
cdr3_aa: CASSHLGRGDDEQYF; cdr3_nt: TGTGCCAGCAGTCACCTCGGGCGGGGGGACGACGAGCAGTACTTC; d_call: TRBD2; j_call: TRBJ2-7; clone_size: -; v_call: TRBV28
cdr3_aa: CASSFWDRGQNTEAFF; cdr3_nt: TGTGCCAGCAGCTTTTGGGACAGGGGGCAGAACACTGAAGCTTTCTTT; d_call: TRBD1; j_call: TRBJ1-1; clone_size: -; v_call: TRBV5-4
cdr3_aa: CASSPRMFDSGTDTQYF; cdr3_nt: TGTGCCAGCAGCCCACGAATGTTTGATAGCGGCACAGATACGCAGTATTTT; d_call: -; j_call: TRBJ2-3; clone_size: -; v_call: TRBV7-9
cdr3_aa: CASLNGTGGEFF; cdr3_nt: TGTGCCAGCCTCAATGGGACAGGGGGCGAGTTCTTC; d_call: TRBD1; j_call: TRBJ2-1; clone_size: -; v_call: TRBV2
cdr3_aa: CASSKQGPTDTQYF; cdr3_nt: TGTGCCAGTAGTAAACAGGGTCCCACAGATACGCAGTATTTT; d_call: -; j_call: TRBJ2-3; clone_size: -; v_call: TRBV19
cdr3_aa: CSAWTSFSVQFF; cdr3_nt: TGCAGTGCTTGGACTAGCTTCAGTGTGCAGTTCTTC; d_call: TRBD2; j_call: TRBJ2-1; clone_size: -; v_call: TRBV20-1
cdr3_aa: CASSPTSGQGITEAFF; cdr3_nt: TGCGCCAGCAGCCCGACCTCGGGACAGGGAATTACTGAAGCTTTCTTT; d_call: TRBD1; j_call: TRBJ1-1; clone_size: -; v_call: TRBV4-3
cdr3_aa: CASSGGQGPHSYEQYF; cdr3_nt: TGTGCCAGCAGTGGGGGACAGGGGCCCCACTCCTACGAGCAGTACTTC; d_call: TRBD1; j_call: TRBJ2-7; clone_size: few; v_call: TRBV12-3/TRBV12-4
cdr3_aa: CASSLGTGGFGDEQFF; cdr3_nt: TGTGCCAGCAGCTTAGGGACAGGGGGCTTCGGAGATGAGCAGTTCTTC; d_call: TRBD1; j_call: TRBJ2-1; clone_size: -; v_call: TRBV7-3
cdr3_aa: CASSLQGAAETQYF; cdr3_nt: TGTGCCAGCAGCCTACAGGGGGCGGCGGAGACCCAGTACTTC; d_call: TRBD1; j_call: TRBJ2-5; clone_size: once; v_call: TRBV9
cdr3_aa: CASSATTTFYEQYF; cdr3_nt: TGTGCCAGCAGTGCGACGACGACTTTCTACGAGCAGTACTTC; d_call: -; j_call: TRBJ2-7; clone_size: few; v_call: TRBV9
cdr3_aa: CASSSRQGVGNEQFF; cdr3_nt: TGCGCCAGCAGCTCAAGACAGGGGGTAGGCAATGAGCAGTTCTTC; d_call: TRBD1; j_call: TRBJ2-1; clone_size: -; v_call: TRBV4-3
cdr3_aa: CASSLGLKEAFF; cdr3_nt: TGCGCCAGCAGCTTGGGACTGAAGGAAGCTTTCTTT; d_call: -; j_call: TRBJ1-1; clone_size: -; v_call: TRBV5-1
cdr3_aa: CASSLDSQVTDTQYF; cdr3_nt: TGCGCCAGCAGCTTGGACAGTCAAGTCACAGATACGCAGTATTTT; d_call: -; j_call: TRBJ2-3; clone_size: few; v_call: TRBV5-1
cdr3_aa: CASSYSGHSYEQYF; cdr3_nt: TGTGCCAGCAGTTACTCGGGACACTCCTACGAGCAGTACTTC; d_call: -; j_call: TRBJ2-7; clone_size: few; v_call: TRBV6-2/TRBV6-3
cdr3_aa: CASSYRDRGQGGSGANVLTF; cdr3_nt: TGTGCCAGCAGTTATAGAGATCGGGGCCAGGGGGGCTCTGGGGCCAACGTCCTGACTTTC; d_call: -; j_call: TRBJ2-6; clone_size: -; v_call: TRBV6-5
cdr3_aa: CASSSAIGGVNEQFF; cdr3_nt: TGTGCCAGCAGCTCAGCTATCGGGGGGGTCAATGAGCAGTTCTTC; d_call: TRBD2; j_call: TRBJ2-1; clone_size: -; v_call: TRBV7-9
cdr3_aa: CASSQVWGQSDEQFF; cdr3_nt: TGCGCCAGCAGCCAAGTGTGGGGGCAGTCGGATGAGCAGTTCTTC; d_call: -; j_call: TRBJ2-1; clone_size: -; v_call: TRBV4-1
cdr3_aa: CASSKVMNYGYTF; cdr3_nt: TGTGCCAGCAGTAAGGTTATGAACTATGGCTACACCTTC; d_call: -; j_call: TRBJ1-2; clone_size: -; v_call: TRBV12-3/TRBV12-4
cdr3_aa: CASSSPRWQGARDQRYIQYF; cdr3_nt: TGTGCCAGCAGCTCCCCACGCTGGCAGGGGGCGAGGGACCAAAGGTACATTCAGTACTTC; d_call: TRBD1; j_call: TRBJ2-4; clone_size: -; v_call: TRBV7-2
cdr3_aa: CSAVRGQGRETQYF; cdr3_nt: TGCAGTGCAGTGCGGGGACAGGGGAGAGAGACCCAGTACTTC; d_call: TRBD1; j_call: TRBJ2-5; clone_size: -; v_call: TRBV20-1
cdr3_aa: CSVEDPGTGRGTGELFF; cdr3_nt: TGCAGCGTTGAAGATCCCGGGACAGGGCGGGGCACCGGGGAGCTGTTTTTT; d_call: TRBD1; j_call: TRBJ2-2; clone_size: few; v_call: TRBV29-1
cdr3_aa: CASSVGGTLGDTQYF; cdr3_nt: TGTGCCAGCAGCGTAGGAGGGACTTTGGGGGATACGCAGTATTTT; d_call: -; j_call: TRBJ2-3; clone_size: once; v_call: TRBV9
cdr3_aa: CASSPGVGGGYTF; cdr3_nt: TGCGCCAGCAGCCCGGGCGTTGGCGGTGGCTACACCTTC; d_call: -; j_call: TRBJ1-2; clone_size: -; v_call: TRBV5-1
cdr3_aa: CSVASDYNSPLHF; cdr3_nt: TGCAGCGTTGCCTCAGATTATAATTCACCCCTCCACTTT; d_call: -; j_call: TRBJ1-6; clone_size: -; v_call: TRBV29-1
cdr3_aa: CASSPGGARENEQFF; cdr3_nt: TGTGCCAGCAGTCCGGGGGGGGCGAGGGAAAATGAGCAGTTCTTC; d_call: TRBD2; j_call: TRBJ2-1; clone_size: -; v_call: TRBV6-5
cdr3_aa: CASSLVWERVETQYF; cdr3_nt: TGTGCCAGCAGTTTAGTCTGGGAAAGGGTAGAGACCCAGTACTTC; d_call: -; j_call: TRBJ2-5; clone_size: few; v_call: TRBV28
cdr3_aa: CASSYSTGREETQYF; cdr3_nt: TGTGCCAGCAGTTACTCCACAGGACGGGAAGAGACCCAGTACTTC; d_call: -; j_call: TRBJ2-5; clone_size: few; v_call: TRBV6-5
cdr3_aa: CAVGEQYF; cdr3_nt: TGTGCCGTAGGGGAGCAGTACTTC; d_call: -; j_call: TRBJ2-5; clone_size: few; v_call: TRBV6-6
cdr3_aa: CGGGLAPDEQYF; cdr3_nt: TGCGGTGGGGGACTAGCGCCGGACGAGCAGTACTTC; d_call: TRBD2; j_call: TRBJ2-7; clone_size: -; v_call: TRBV20-1
cdr3_aa: CASWGRQNIQYF; cdr3_nt: TGTGCCAGCTGGGGCAGACAAAACATTCAGTACTTC; d_call: -; j_call: TRBJ2-4; clone_size: -; v_call: TRBV6-1
cdr3_aa: CASKRRGATHNEQFF; cdr3_nt: TGTGCCAGCAAAAGGCGGGGGGCCACTCACAATGAGCAGTTCTTC; d_call: TRBD2; j_call: TRBJ2-1; clone_size: -; v_call: TRBV6-2/TRBV6-3
cdr3_aa: CASSPILASGGSREQFF; cdr3_nt: TGCGCCAGCAGCCCAATTCTTGCTAGCGGGGGTTCCCGCGAGCAGTTCTTC; d_call: TRBD2; j_call: TRBJ2-1; clone_size: few; v_call: TRBV5-1
cdr3_aa: CASSLYRGANTEAFF; cdr3_nt: TGTGCCAGCAGCTTATATCGGGGGGCGAACACTGAAGCTTTCTTT; d_call: -; j_call: TRBJ1-1; clone_size: -; v_call: TRBV7-2
cdr3_aa: CASSLRTGVKETQYF; cdr3_nt: TGTGCCAGCAGTTTAAGGACAGGGGTTAAAGAGACCCAGTACTTC; d_call: TRBD1; j_call: TRBJ2-5; clone_size: -; v_call: TRBV12-3/TRBV12-4
cdr3_aa: CASGDRGLDEQFF; cdr3_nt: TGTGCCAGCGGGGACAGGGGGCTCGATGAGCAGTTCTTC; d_call: TRBD1; j_call: TRBJ2-1; clone_size: -; v_call: TRBV6-2/TRBV6-3
cdr3_aa: CASSPTGGFQETQYF; cdr3_nt: TGTGCCAGCAGCCCGACGGGGGGTTTCCAAGAGACCCAGTACTTC; d_call: TRBD2; j_call: TRBJ2-5; clone_size: -; v_call: TRBV7-2